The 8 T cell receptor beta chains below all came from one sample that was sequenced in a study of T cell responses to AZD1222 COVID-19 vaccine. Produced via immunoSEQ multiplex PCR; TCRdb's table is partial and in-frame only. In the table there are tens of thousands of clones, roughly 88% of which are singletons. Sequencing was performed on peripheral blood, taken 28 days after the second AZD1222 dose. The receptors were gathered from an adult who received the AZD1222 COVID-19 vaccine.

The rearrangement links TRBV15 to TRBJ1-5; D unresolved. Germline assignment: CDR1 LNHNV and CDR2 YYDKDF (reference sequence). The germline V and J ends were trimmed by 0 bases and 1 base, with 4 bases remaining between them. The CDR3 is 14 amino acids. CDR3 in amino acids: CATSRDQSNQPQHF. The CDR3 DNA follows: TGTGCCACCAGCAGAGACCAGAGCAATCAGCCCCAGCATTTT.

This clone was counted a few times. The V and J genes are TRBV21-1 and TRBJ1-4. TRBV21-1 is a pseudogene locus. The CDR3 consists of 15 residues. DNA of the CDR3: TGTGCCAGCAGCAAAAACGGGAGAACTAATGAAAAACTGTTTTTT. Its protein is CASSKNGRTNEKLFF.

The DNA for the CDR3 is TGTGCCAGCAGTTACTCGCCCGGCGGGAGCCCGAAGAAGGCTTTCTTT. It yields the protein CASSYSPGGSPKKAFF. This chain connects TRBV6-5 to TRBJ1-1, with D hard to call. Looked up from germline, CDR1 is MNHEY and CDR2 is SVGAGI. V dropped 0 bases and J dropped 11 bases, with 22 bases sitting between them. The CDR3 is 16 residues long.

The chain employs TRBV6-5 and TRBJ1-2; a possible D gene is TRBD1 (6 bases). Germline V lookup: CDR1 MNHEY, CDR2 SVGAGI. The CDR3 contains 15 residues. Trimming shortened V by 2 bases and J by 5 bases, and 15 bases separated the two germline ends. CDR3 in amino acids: CASSYTKDRPYGYTF. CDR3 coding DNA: TGTGCCAGCAGTTACACAAAAGACAGGCCTTATGGCTACACCTTC.

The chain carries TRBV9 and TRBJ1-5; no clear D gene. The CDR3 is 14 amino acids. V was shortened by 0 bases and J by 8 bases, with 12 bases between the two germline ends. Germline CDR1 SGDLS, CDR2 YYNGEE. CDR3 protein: CASSVGTVHEPQHF. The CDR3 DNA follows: TGTGCCAGCAGCGTAGGGACGGTCCACGAGCCCCAGCATTTT.

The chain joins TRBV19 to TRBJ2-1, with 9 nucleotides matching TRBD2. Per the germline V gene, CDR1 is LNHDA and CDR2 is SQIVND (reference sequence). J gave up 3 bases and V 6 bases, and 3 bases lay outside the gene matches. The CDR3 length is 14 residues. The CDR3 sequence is CASSPSGDYNEQFF. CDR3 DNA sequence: TGTGCCAGTAGCCCTAGCGGGGACTACAATGAGCAGTTCTTC. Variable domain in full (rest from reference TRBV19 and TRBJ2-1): DGGITQSPKYLFRKEGQNVTLSCEQNLNHDAMYWYRQDPGQGLRLIYYSQIVNDFQKGDIAEGYSVSREKKESFPLTVTSAQKNPTAFYLCASSPSGDYNEQFFGPGTRLTVL.

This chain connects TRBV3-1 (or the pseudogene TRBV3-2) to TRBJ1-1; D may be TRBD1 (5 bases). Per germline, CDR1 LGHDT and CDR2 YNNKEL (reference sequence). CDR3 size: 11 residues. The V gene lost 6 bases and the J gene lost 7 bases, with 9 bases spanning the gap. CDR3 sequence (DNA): TGTGCCAGCAGGGGCGACAGTGAAGCTTTCTTT. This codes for CASRGDSEAFF.

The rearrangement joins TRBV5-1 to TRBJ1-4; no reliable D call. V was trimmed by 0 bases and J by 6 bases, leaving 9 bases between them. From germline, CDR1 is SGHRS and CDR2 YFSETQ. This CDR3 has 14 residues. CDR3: CASSLAPVDEKLFF. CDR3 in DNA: TGCGCCAGCAGCTTGGCCCCGGTGGATGAAAAACTGTTTTTT.